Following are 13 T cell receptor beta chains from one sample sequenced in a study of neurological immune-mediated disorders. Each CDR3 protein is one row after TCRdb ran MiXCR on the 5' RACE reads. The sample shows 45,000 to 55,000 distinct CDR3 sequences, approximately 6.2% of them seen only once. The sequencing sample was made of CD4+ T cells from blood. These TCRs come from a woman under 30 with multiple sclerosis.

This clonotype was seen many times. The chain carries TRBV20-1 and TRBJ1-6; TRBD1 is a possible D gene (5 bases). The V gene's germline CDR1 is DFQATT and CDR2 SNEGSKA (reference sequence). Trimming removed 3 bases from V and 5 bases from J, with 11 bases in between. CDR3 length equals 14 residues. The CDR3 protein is CSASPGTDNSPLHF. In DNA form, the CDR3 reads TGCAGTGCTAGCCCGGGGACTGATAATTCACCCCTCCACTTT.

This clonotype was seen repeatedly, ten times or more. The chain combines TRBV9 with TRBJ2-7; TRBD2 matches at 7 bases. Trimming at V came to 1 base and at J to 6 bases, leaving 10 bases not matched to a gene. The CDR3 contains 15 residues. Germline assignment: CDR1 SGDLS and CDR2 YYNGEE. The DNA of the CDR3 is TGTGCCAGCAGCGTAAAAATATATCGGGAGGTCGAGCAGTACTTC. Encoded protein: CASSVKIYREVEQYF. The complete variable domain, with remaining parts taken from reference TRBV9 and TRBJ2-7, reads DSGVTQTPKHLITATGQRVTLRCSPRSGDLSVYWYQQSLDQGLQFLIQYYNGEERAKGNILERFSAQQFPDLHSELNLSSLELGDSALYFCASSVKIYREVEQYFGPGTRLTVT.

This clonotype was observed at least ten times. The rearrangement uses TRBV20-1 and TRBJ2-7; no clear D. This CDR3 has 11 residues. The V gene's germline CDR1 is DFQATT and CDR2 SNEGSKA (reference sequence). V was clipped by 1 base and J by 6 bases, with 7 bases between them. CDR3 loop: CSARGPGEQYF. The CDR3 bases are TGCAGTGCTAGAGGGCCGGGCGAGCAGTACTTC.

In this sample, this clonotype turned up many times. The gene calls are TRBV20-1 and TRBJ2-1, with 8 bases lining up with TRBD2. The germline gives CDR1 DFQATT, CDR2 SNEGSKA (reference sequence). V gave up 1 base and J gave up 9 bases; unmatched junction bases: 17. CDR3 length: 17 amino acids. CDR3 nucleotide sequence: TGCAGTGCTAGAGTAGCGGGGCGGGATATTAATATCGCTGAGCAGTTCTTC. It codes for CSARVAGRDINIAEQFF.

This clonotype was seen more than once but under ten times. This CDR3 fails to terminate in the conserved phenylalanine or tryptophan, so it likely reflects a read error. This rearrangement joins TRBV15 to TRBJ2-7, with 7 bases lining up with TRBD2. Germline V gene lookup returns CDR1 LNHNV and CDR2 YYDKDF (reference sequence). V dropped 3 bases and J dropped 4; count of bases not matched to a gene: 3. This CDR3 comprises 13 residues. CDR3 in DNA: TGTGCCACCAGCAGCCAGCGGGGTTACGAGCAGTACGGC. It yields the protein CATSSQRGYEQYG.

CDR3 DNA: TGTGCCAGCAGCCGCTTGGACGTTCTGACCAATGAGCAGTTCTTC. Protein: CASSRLDVLTNEQFF. The gene calls are TRBV3-1 and TRBJ2-1; the D is unclear. Germline V lookup: CDR1 LGHDT, CDR2 YNNKEL (reference sequence). The V and J ends lost 4 bases and 6 bases respectively, with 16 bases between them. The CDR3 is made up of 15 amino acids.

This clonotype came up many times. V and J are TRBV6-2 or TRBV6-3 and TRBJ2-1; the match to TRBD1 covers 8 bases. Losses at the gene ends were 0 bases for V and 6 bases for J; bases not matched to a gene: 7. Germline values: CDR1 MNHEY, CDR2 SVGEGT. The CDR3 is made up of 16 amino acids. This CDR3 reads CASSYSAGGVINEQFF. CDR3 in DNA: TGTGCCAGCAGTTACTCAGCAGGGGGCGTTATCAATGAGCAGTTCTTC.

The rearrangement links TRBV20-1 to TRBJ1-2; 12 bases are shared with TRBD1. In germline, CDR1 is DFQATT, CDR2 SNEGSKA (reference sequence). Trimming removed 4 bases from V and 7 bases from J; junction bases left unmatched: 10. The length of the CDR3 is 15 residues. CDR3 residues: CSATRSGQGASGYTF. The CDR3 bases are TGCAGTGCTACCCGATCGGGACAGGGGGCAAGTGGCTACACCTTC.

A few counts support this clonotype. In DNA, the CDR3 is TGTGCCTGGAGTGTACATGACTACAATGAGCAGTTCTTC. It encodes CAWSVHDYNEQFF. This chain joins TRBV30 and TRBJ2-1, with D unresolved. Germline CDR1 GTSNPN, CDR2 SVGIG (reference sequence). V lost 0 bases to trimming and J lost 3 bases, with 6 bases between them. The CDR3 loop spans 13 amino acids.

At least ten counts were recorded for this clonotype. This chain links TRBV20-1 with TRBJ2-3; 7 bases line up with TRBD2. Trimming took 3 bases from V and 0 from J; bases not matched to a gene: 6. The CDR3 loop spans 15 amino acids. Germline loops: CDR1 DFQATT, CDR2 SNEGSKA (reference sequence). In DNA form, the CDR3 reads TGCAGTGCTAGCCCGCTAGCGGCTAGCACAGATACGCAGTATTTT. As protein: CSASPLAASTDTQYF.

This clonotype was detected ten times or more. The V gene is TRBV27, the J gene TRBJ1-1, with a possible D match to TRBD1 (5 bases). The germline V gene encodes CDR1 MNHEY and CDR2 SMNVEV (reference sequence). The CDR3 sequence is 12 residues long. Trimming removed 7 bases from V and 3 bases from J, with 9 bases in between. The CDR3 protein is CASKGTHTEAFF. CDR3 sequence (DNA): TGTGCCAGCAAAGGGACTCACACTGAAGCTTTCTTT.

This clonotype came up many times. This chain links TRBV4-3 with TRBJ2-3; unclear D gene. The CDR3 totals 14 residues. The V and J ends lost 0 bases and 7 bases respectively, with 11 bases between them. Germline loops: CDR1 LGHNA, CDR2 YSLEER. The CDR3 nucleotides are TGCGCCAGCAGCCAAGATGTAGGTTTCAATACGCAGTATTTT. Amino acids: CASSQDVGFNTQYF.

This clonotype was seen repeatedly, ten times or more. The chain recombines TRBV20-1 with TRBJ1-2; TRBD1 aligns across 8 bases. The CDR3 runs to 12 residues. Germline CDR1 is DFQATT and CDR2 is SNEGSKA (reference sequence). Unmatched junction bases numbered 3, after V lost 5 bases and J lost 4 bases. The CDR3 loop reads CSAATGAYGYTF. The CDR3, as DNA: TGCAGTGCTGCGACAGGGGCCTATGGCTACACCTTC.